This T cell receptor beta chain came from a study of metastatic and nonmetastatic thyroid tumors. Study-level information: Comparative analysis of repertoires was undertaken across blood and tumor or nodule tissue obtained from malignant and benign thyroid patients. Overall study findings and caveats: Malignant thyroid tumors reportedly had TCR beta diversity that was significantly higher than in benign nodules, in blood and tumor.

Prior to thyroid surgery, none of the patients had received any treatment. The CDR3 loop spans 13 amino acids. After removal of 4 bases from V and 5 bases from J, the junction contained 2 bases not matched to a gene. Details on this clone: The antigen remains unidentified.

Original processing methods: Clinicopathological groups supplied CDR3 differences that were used to build a distant-metastasis classifier for papillary thyroid cancer. Using MiXCR, TCRdb re-called clones from the PCR reads. The V and J calls here are based on TCRdb, not the publication. Of 20,000 to 25,000 clones listed, approximately 12% are singletons. The TCR was taken from a male donor with papillary thyroid cancer or a benign thyroid nodule (not recorded which). Some clones in this sample may be carry-over from other donors' samples. Sequenced material: blood. The chain couples TRBV12-3 or TRBV12-4 to TRBJ2-7; 10 positions agree with TRBD2. This chain's CDR3 is CASSWLAGDEQYF. CDR3 in DNA: TGTGCCAGCAGTTGGCTAGCGGGAGACGAGCAGTACTTC.